The 11 T cell receptor beta chains listed next were all sequenced from one sample in a study of neurological immune-mediated disorders. TCRdb analysed the 5' RACE reads with MiXCR anew, one entry per CDR3 protein. The sample has about 59,000 distinct CDR3 sequences; 24% are singletons. The time point denotes: technical triplicate 2. What was sequenced was PBMCs. These receptors all come from a man in his 60s with HTLV-1-associated myelopathy (HAM/TSP).

In its sample, this clonotype was seen many times. This chain joins TRBV7-9 and TRBJ2-7; D is perhaps TRBD2 (5 bases). The CDR3 is 16 amino acids. V was trimmed by 5 bases and J by 0 bases, leaving 17 bases between them. Germline V gives CDR1 SEHNR, CDR2 FQNEAQ (reference sequence). This CDR3 reads CASSIAGGRNSYEQYF. The CDR3 DNA follows: TGTGCCAGCAGCATCGCCGGAGGACGGAACTCCTACGAGCAGTACTTC.

Many counts were recorded for this clonotype. The chain joins TRBV5-1 to TRBJ2-3; D unresolved. Germline V gene data show CDR1 as SGHRS and CDR2 as YFSETQ. The CDR3 length is 14 residues. V was pared by 1 base and J by 2 bases, with 8 bases between. The CDR3 nucleotides read TGCGCCAGCAGCTTGATCGAGACCACAGATACGCAGTATTTT. As protein: CASSLIETTDTQYF.

Many counts were recorded for this clonotype. The rearrangement links TRBV19 to TRBJ1-1; D is perhaps TRBD1 (6 bases). The germline gives CDR1 LNHDA, CDR2 SQIVND (reference sequence). Trimming pared 5 bases from V and 8 bases from J, leaving 9 bases between. This CDR3 has 11 residues. CDR3: CASSVQGEAFF. Here the CDR3 DNA reads TGTGCCAGTAGTGTACAGGGCGAAGCTTTCTTT.

In its sample, this clonotype was seen many times. The CDR3 nucleotides are TGTGCCAGCAGTTTATTCGGCCCCTGGGAGCAGTACTTC. Its protein is CASSLFGPWEQYF. The chain is built from TRBV27 and TRBJ2-7; no clear D. V gave up 1 base and J gave up 7 bases, with 11 bases separating them. CDR1 is MNHEY and CDR2 is SMNVEV in the germline V gene (reference sequence). The CDR3 length is 13 residues.

This clonotype was seen ten or more times. This chain connects TRBV20-1 to TRBJ1-5, with D perhaps matching TRBD1 (6 bases). Between the trimmed V and J ends, which lost 3 bases and 1 base, there was a span of 16 bases. The CDR3 length is 16 residues. Germline assignment: CDR1 DFQATT and CDR2 SNEGSKA (reference sequence). For the CDR3, the DNA is TGCAGTGCTAGGTGGGACCTAGGGGGAAGCAATCAGCCCCAGCATTTT. Translated: CSARWDLGGSNQPQHF.

This clonotype appeared many times. This sequence joins TRBV7-2 and TRBJ1-4; D gene unclear. Germline-derived CDR1 and CDR2 are SGHTA and FQGNSA. Trimming removed 1 base from V and 7 bases from J, with 7 bases in between. The CDR3 is 13 amino acids. The CDR3 DNA reads as TGTGCCAGCAGCTTAGATTATGCTGAAAAACTGTTTTTT. Amino acid sequence: CASSLDYAEKLFF.

This clonotype was seen at least ten times. The chain employs TRBV28 and TRBJ2-4; 9 bases align to TRBD2. Germline values: CDR1 MDHEN, CDR2 SYDVKM. This CDR3 contains 19 residues. With V trimmed by 1 base and J by 0 bases, 10 bases remained unmatched. The CDR3 reads CASSLFAGGPRLAKNIQYF. The CDR3 region has the DNA TGTGCCAGCAGTTTATTTGCGGGAGGGCCGAGATTAGCCAAAAACATTCAGTACTTC.

This clonotype was detected ten times or more. The chain uses TRBV7-2 and TRBJ1-1; 8 nucleotides line up with TRBD1. The germline gives CDR1 SGHTA, CDR2 FQGNSA. This CDR3 spans 12 amino acids. J was trimmed by 7 bases and V by 5 bases; bases with no gene match: 3. The CDR3 spells CASSHGQGEAFF. Written as DNA, the CDR3 is TGTGCCAGCAGCCACGGACAGGGTGAAGCTTTCTTT.

The rearrangement joins TRBV20-1 to TRBJ1-1; TRBD1 is a possible D gene (5 bases). V lost 3 bases and J 4 bases, leaving 15 bases between the germline ends. CDR3 length: 14 amino acids. Germline V gives CDR1 DFQATT, CDR2 SNEGSKA (reference sequence). The CDR3 region is CSASPSGGGTEAFF. The CDR3 DNA reads TGCAGTGCTAGCCCCTCGGGGGGGGGCACTGAAGCTTTCTTT.

This clonotype appeared a few times. The chain couples TRBV20-1 to TRBJ2-1, with 15 positions matching TRBD2. V dropped 6 bases and J dropped 5; count of bases not matched to a gene: 11. The CDR3 runs to 17 residues. Germline loops: CDR1 DFQATT, CDR2 SNEGSKA (reference sequence). CDR3 protein: CSAAGTSGRTSNNEQFF. The CDR3 DNA reads as TGCAGTGCGGCCGGGACTAGCGGGAGGACCAGTAACAATGAGCAGTTCTTC.

This chain links TRBV6-1 with TRBJ2-1; weak D call: TRBD1 (6 bases). The CDR3 runs 15 residues. The V gene's germline CDR1 is MNHNS and CDR2 SASEGT. The ends were cut back, 5 bases at V and 10 bases at J, with 21 bases in the middle. CDR3 residues: CASSTRPQGNGEQFF. The CDR3, as DNA: TGTGCCAGCAGTACCAGGCCCCAGGGGAATGGCGAGCAGTTCTTC.